These T cell receptor beta chains were read from a single sample in a study of T cells in Graves' hyperthyroidism and ophthalmopathy. TCRdb re-called the multiplex PCR reads with MiXCR, one entry per CDR3 protein. The sample lists about 640,000 distinct CDR3 sequences; more than 14% were seen once. Sequenced input: blood. All receptors derive from a woman in her 50s with Graves' ophthalmopathy. CDR3s include the opening cysteine and the closing phenylalanine or tryptophan. The order of the fields is clone size, D gene, J gene, V gene, CDR3 DNA, CDR3 protein. A D gene is named only where the DNA matches it firmly. Expanded clones get a size class; other rows say once, few or many, or leave the size out.

clone_size: .
d_call: .
j_call: TRBJ2-2
v_call: TRBV3-1
cdr3_nt: TGTGCCAGCAGTAAGGAGGGCCGAGTCACCGGGGAGCTGTTTTTT
cdr3_aa: CASSKEGRVTGELFF

clone_size: few
d_call: .
j_call: TRBJ1-4
v_call: TRBV6-1
cdr3_nt: TGTGCCAGCAGTGCAGGCCACAGTAGGCTAACTGAAAAACTGTTTTTT
cdr3_aa: CASSAGHSRLTEKLFF

clone_size: few
d_call: .
j_call: TRBJ2-7
v_call: TRBV20-1
cdr3_nt: TGCAGTGCCATTGCGGTACATGACGAGCAGTACTTC
cdr3_aa: CSAIAVHDEQYF

clone_size: .
d_call: .
j_call: TRBJ1-1
v_call: TRBV6-1
cdr3_nt: TGTGCCAGCGGGGGGCATAGAAACACTGAAGCTTTCTTT
cdr3_aa: CASGGHRNTEAFF

clone_size: .
d_call: .
j_call: TRBJ2-1
v_call: TRBV5-4
cdr3_nt: TGTGCCAGCAGCTTGGTTGTGGGAGCAGGAAATGAGCAGTTCTTC
cdr3_aa: CASSLVVGAGNEQFF

clone_size: .
d_call: .
j_call: TRBJ1-4
v_call: TRBV28
cdr3_nt: TGTGCCGGCAGTTTTGGTGCAGGGTCAGATAATGAAAAACTGTTTTTT
cdr3_aa: CAGSFGAGSDNEKLFF

clone_size: many
d_call: .
j_call: TRBJ1-1
v_call: TRBV11-1
cdr3_nt: TGTGCCAGCAGCTTGGAGAACACTGAAGCTTTCTTT
cdr3_aa: CASSLENTEAFF

clone_size: many
d_call: TRBD2
j_call: TRBJ2-1
v_call: TRBV13
cdr3_nt: TGTGCCAGCAGCTTAGGACCCGGTGGAGCGGGAGTCGGTGATGAGCAGTTCTTC
cdr3_aa: CASSLGPGGAGVGDEQFF

clone_size: .
d_call: TRBD2
j_call: TRBJ2-7
v_call: TRBV28
cdr3_nt: TGTGCCAGCAGTTTAACTAGCGGGGGGGCCTTCTCCTACGAGCAGTACTTC
cdr3_aa: CASSLTSGGAFSYEQYF

clone_size: many
d_call: TRBD2
j_call: TRBJ2-7
v_call: TRBV7-2
cdr3_nt: TGTGCCAGCAGCCTAAGCGGGAGGATCGACGAGCAGTACTTC
cdr3_aa: CASSLSGRIDEQYF

clone_size: many
d_call: TRBD2
j_call: TRBJ2-3
v_call: TRBV7-2
cdr3_nt: TGTGCCAGCAGCCTGATAGGACTAGCGGGAGGGGGGACAGATACGCAGTATTTT
cdr3_aa: CASSLIGLAGGGTDTQYF

clone_size: .
d_call: TRBD2
j_call: TRBJ2-3
v_call: TRBV9
cdr3_nt: TGTGCCAGCAGCGTAGGGGCTAGCGGGAGCGCAGATACGCAGTATTTT
cdr3_aa: CASSVGASGSADTQYF

clone_size: many
d_call: TRBD2
j_call: TRBJ2-7
v_call: TRBV28
cdr3_nt: TGTGCCAGCAGAAAACTAGCGGACACCTACGAGCAGTACTTC
cdr3_aa: CASRKLADTYEQYF

clone_size: many
d_call: TRBD2
j_call: TRBJ2-1
v_call: TRBV20-1
cdr3_nt: TGCAGTGCTAGCGGGTCCGGGACTAGCGGGAGTTCCTACAATGAGCAGTTCTTC
cdr3_aa: CSASGSGTSGSSYNEQFF

clone_size: many
d_call: .
j_call: TRBJ1-2
v_call: TRBV28
cdr3_nt: TGTGCCAGCAGCTGGGAGGGACTGAACTATGGCTACACCTTC
cdr3_aa: CASSWEGLNYGYTF

clone_size: many
d_call: TRBD1
j_call: TRBJ1-2
v_call: TRBV5-1
cdr3_nt: TGCGCCAGCAGCTTGGGAGTTTCAGGGGGTTACTATGGCTACACCTTC
cdr3_aa: CASSLGVSGGYYGYTF

clone_size: few
d_call: TRBD2
j_call: TRBJ2-1
v_call: TRBV4-1
cdr3_nt: TGCGCCAGCAGCCACCCGAGGACTAGCGGAACAACCTACAATGAGCAGTTCTTC
cdr3_aa: CASSHPRTSGTTYNEQFF

clone_size: few
d_call: .
j_call: TRBJ1-1
v_call: TRBV25-1
cdr3_nt: TGTGCCAGCAGTGACGTACAGGGCCAGGACACTGAAGCTTTCTTT
cdr3_aa: CASSDVQGQDTEAFF

clone_size: many
d_call: TRBD2
j_call: TRBJ2-5
v_call: TRBV20-1
cdr3_nt: TGCAGTGCCCTTCACGGGAGGGGGTTTTCCTCGGAGACCCAGTACTTC
cdr3_aa: CSALHGRGFSSETQYF

clone_size: .
d_call: TRBD2
j_call: TRBJ2-1
v_call: TRBV20-1
cdr3_nt: TGCAGTGCTAGAGCTAGCGGGAGCGGCTATGAGCAGTTCTTC
cdr3_aa: CSARASGSGYEQFF

clone_size: .
d_call: .
j_call: TRBJ1-4
v_call: TRBV27
cdr3_nt: TGTGCCAGCAGTCCCTTTAGGGGATCTCCAGAAAAACTGTTTTTT
cdr3_aa: CASSPFRGSPEKLFF